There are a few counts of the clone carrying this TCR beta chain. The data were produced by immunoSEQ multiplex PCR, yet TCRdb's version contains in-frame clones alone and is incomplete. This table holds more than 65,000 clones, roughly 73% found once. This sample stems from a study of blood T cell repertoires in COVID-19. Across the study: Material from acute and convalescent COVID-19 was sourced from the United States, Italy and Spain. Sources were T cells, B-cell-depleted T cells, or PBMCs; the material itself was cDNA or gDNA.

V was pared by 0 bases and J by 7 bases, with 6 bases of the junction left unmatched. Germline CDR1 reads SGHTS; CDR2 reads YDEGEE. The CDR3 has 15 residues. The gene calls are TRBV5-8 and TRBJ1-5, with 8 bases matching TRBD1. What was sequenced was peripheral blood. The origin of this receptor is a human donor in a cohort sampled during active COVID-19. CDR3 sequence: CASSLDPGGLQPQHF. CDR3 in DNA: TGTGCCAGCAGCTTGGATCCAGGGGGCCTCCAGCCCCAGCATTTT.